This T cell receptor (beta chain) was sequenced in a study of T-cell reconstitution after alpha-beta-depleted transplantation in children. Study-level results: The main origin of T-cell counts and diversity one year after transplant was newly produced T cells.

This clonotype appeared many times. Its antigen is unidentified. A library of TCRbeta sequences, prepared with unique molecular identifiers, was generated. TCRdb reprocessed the PCR reads with MiXCR, giving one entry per CDR3 protein. The table includes about 27,000 distinct CDR3 sequences, roughly 6% detected once. CDR3 length: 14 amino acids. Germline V gives CDR1 MNHEY, CDR2 SMNVEV (reference sequence). J lost 2 bases, V lost 3 bases, and 0 bases had no gene match. The material sequenced was PBMCs, mostly from graft donor cells, taken 180 days after TCRalphabeta/CD19-depleted stem cell transplant. The chain recombines TRBV27 with TRBJ2-5, with TRBD1 matching over 10 bases. The sequence derives from a male patient aged 5 to 17 who had a stem cell transplant for acute myeloid leukemia, so the T cells may come from the graft donor. This chain's CDR3 is CASSLDRGQETQYF. The DNA of the CDR3 is TGTGCCAGCAGTTTGGACAGGGGGCAAGAGACCCAGTACTTC.